The 9 T cell receptor beta chains below come from one sample, sequenced in a study of T cells in Graves' hyperthyroidism and ophthalmopathy (dated by TCRdb to the late 2010s). Preparation of the library involved multiplex PCR. Sequencing was carried out with an Illumina HiSeq 2000. The TCR beta CDR3 regions were amplified from RNA transcripts. The first round of RT-PCR for the TCR CDR3 was performed with the HTBI primer set and the Qiagen OneStep RT-PCR kit. TCRdb passed the public sequencing reads through fastp at Q25 and MiXCR, retaining productive beta sequences. CDR3 protein duplicates are merged, each entry listing the most common genes and DNA. The sample profile shows fewer than 400,000 distinct CDR3 sequences; roughly 15% of them were found once. The top ten hold roughly a third of the sample. The sequenced sample was blood. The source of these receptors is a man aged 25 to 40 with Graves' hyperthyroidism.

This clonotype occurred many times. This chain links TRBV5-1 with TRBJ2-3; D is possibly TRBD2 (5 bases). The germline V gene has CDR1 SGHRS and CDR2 YFSETQ. V shed 1 base and J shed 5 bases, with 11 bases lying between them. The CDR3 length is 14 residues. The CDR3 DNA sequence: TGCGCCAGCAGCTTGCGGGGTGACGAAGATACGCAGTATTTT. Its translation: CASSLRGDEDTQYF.

The J gene is TRBJ1-1, the V gene TRBV7-8; possible D gene TRBD1, 6 bases. The germline V gene encodes CDR1 SGHVS and CDR2 FQNEAQ. CDR3 size: 14 residues. V was pared by 2 bases and J by 5 bases, with 12 bases between. The CDR3 nucleotides are TGTGCCAGCAGCTTAATGGGGGCAGGTACTGAAGCTTTCTTT. As protein: CASSLMGAGTEAFF.

The chain is built from TRBV28 and TRBJ2-7; D tentatively reads TRBD1 or TRBD2 (7 bases each). The CDR3 extends over 14 amino acids. Germline CDR1 MDHEN, CDR2 SYDVKM. Trimming removed 5 bases from V and 6 bases from J, with 17 bases in between. The CDR3 reads CASSRDYQGGEQYF. DNA of the CDR3: TGTGCCAGCAGTCGGGACTACCAGGGGGGCGAGCAGTACTTC.

This clonotype was found many times. V and J are TRBV20-1 and TRBJ2-7, with D perhaps being TRBD1 or TRBD2 (5 bases each). The CDR3 contains 12 residues. Trimming cost V 2 bases and J 2 bases, with 7 bases left between them. CDR1 DFQATT and CDR2 SNEGSKA come from the germline V gene (reference sequence). CDR3 in amino acids: CSARWGTYEQYF. CDR3 nucleotide sequence: TGCAGTGCTAGATGGGGGACCTACGAGCAGTACTTC.

The sample holds many counts of this clonotype. V gene TRBV20-1 combines with J gene TRBJ1-1; D call uncertain. Trimming shortened V by 1 base and J by 1 base, and 10 bases separated the two germline ends. Germline V lookup: CDR1 DFQATT, CDR2 SNEGSKA (reference sequence). This CDR3 has 14 amino acids. Here the CDR3 reads CSARVGKGNTEAFF. The CDR3, as DNA: TGCAGTGCTAGAGTAGGGAAGGGGAACACTGAAGCTTTCTTT.

This clonotype showed up many times. This chain links TRBV12-5 with TRBJ1-5; 9 bases are a match to TRBD1. The germline CDR1 and CDR2 sequences are LGHNT and FRNRAP. This CDR3 comprises 22 residues. Trimming at V came to 0 bases and at J to 1 base, leaving 19 bases not matched to a gene. CDR3 sequence reads: CASGLVPVIRDRDGTSNQPQHF. DNA of the CDR3: TGTGCTAGTGGTTTGGTCCCAGTCATCCGGGACAGGGATGGAACGAGCAATCAGCCCCAGCATTTT.

The genes are TRBV6-1 and TRBJ2-1; 8 bases match TRBD2. From germline, CDR1 is MNHNS and CDR2 SASEGT. Losses at the gene ends were 5 bases for V and 1 base for J; bases not matched to a gene: 16. CDR3 length: 19 amino acids. CDR3 coding DNA: TGTGCCAGCAGTACGCTTCGGACAAGCGGGAGTCTTTCCTACAATGAGCAGTTCTTC. Amino acids: CASSTLRTSGSLSYNEQFF.

This clonotype was counted many times. V is TRBV5-8 and J is TRBJ2-3; 12 nucleotides agree with TRBD2. V lost 0 bases to trimming and J lost 6 bases; unmatched junction nucleotides: 5. The CDR3 is made up of 16 amino acids. Germline values: CDR1 SGHTS, CDR2 YDEGEE. In DNA form, the CDR3 reads TGTGCCAGCAGCTTGGGGACTAGCGGGGACTGGGATACGCAGTATTTT. Translation: CASSLGTSGDWDTQYF.

The genes are TRBV7-6 and TRBJ1-5, with unresolved D. Germline CDR1 reads SGHVS; CDR2 reads FNYEAQ. The V and J ends lost 3 bases and 4 bases respectively, with 4 bases between them. CDR3 size: 12 residues. This CDR3 reads CASSFLNQPQHF. CDR3 nucleotide sequence: TGTGCCAGCAGCTTTCTGAATCAGCCCCAGCATTTT. The entire variable domain, with the rest obtained from reference TRBV7-6 and TRBJ1-5, is as follows: GAGVSQSPRYKVTKRGQDVALRCDPISGHVSLYWYRQALGQGPEFLTYFNYEAQQDKSGLPNDRFSAERPEGSISTLTIQRTEQRDSAMYRCASSFLNQPQHFGDGTRLSIL.